This T cell receptor beta chain was recorded in a study of T cell changes during pregnancy in multiple sclerosis. As for this clone: The same CDR3 can be traced to other DNA sequences in this sample.

The CDR3 is made up of 13 amino acids. Per germline, CDR1 MNHNS and CDR2 SASEGT. V was pared by 3 bases and J by 7 bases, with 2 bases of the junction left unmatched. Using immunoSEQ multiplex PCR, the repertoire was profiled, and TCRdb retains in-frame clones only, with some absent. In the table there are roughly 50,000 clones, 92% of which are singletons. This receptor was obtained from a female donor with multiple sclerosis, enrolled in a pregnancy study. The sample consisted of CD4+ T cells from peripheral blood mononuclear cells, taken in the third trimester of pregnancy. The J gene is TRBJ1-2, the V gene TRBV6-1, with 10 positions matching TRBD1. DNA of the CDR3: TGTGCCAGCAGTGACCGGGACAGGGGTGGCTACACCTTC. It is translated as CASSDRDRGGYTF.